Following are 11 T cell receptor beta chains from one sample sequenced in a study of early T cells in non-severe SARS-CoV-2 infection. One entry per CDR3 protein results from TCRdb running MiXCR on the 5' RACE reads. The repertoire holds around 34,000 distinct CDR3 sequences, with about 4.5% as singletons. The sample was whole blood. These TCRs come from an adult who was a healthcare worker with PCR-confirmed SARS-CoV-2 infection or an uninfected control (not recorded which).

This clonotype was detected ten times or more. The CDR3 spells CASSFVTGGTEAFF. Written as DNA, the CDR3 is TGCGCCAGCAGCTTCGTGACAGGGGGAACTGAAGCTTTCTTT. V usage is TRBV5-1 and J usage is TRBJ1-1; 9 nucleotides align to TRBD1. V shed 2 bases, J shed 5 bases, and the junction held 4 bases outside the gene matches. The CDR3 covers 14 residues. CDR1 is SGHRS, CDR2 YFSETQ, per germline.

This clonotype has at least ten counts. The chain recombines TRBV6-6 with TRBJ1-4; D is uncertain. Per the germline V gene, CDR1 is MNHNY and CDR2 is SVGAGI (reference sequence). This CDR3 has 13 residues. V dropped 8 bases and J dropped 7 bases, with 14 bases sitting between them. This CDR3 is CASQLTRSEKLFF. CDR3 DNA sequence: TGTGCCAGCCAGCTGACCCGTTCTGAAAAACTGTTTTTT.

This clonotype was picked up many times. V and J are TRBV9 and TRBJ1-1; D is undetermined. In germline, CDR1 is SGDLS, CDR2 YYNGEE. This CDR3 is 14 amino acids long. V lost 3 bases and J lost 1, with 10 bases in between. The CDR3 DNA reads TGTGCCAGCAGCGCCGGGCTCTCGAACACTGAAGCTTTCTTT. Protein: CASSAGLSNTEAFF.

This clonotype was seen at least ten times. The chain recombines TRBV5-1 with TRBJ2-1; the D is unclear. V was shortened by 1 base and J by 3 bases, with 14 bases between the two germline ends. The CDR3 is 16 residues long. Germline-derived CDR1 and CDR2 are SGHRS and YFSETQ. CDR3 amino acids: CASSLRASESYNEQFF. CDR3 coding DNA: TGCGCCAGCAGCTTGAGGGCCAGCGAGAGCTACAATGAGCAGTTCTTC.

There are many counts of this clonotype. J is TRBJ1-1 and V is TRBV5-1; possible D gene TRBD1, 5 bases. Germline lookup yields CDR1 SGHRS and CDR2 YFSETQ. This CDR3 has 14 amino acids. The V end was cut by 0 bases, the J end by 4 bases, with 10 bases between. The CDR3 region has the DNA TGCGCCAGCAGCTTGGCAGGGTTAGGCACTGAAGCTTTCTTT. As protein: CASSLAGLGTEAFF.

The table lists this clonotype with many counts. CDR3 protein: CASSEAFRTGNSPLHF. In DNA, the CDR3 is TGTGCCAGCAGTGAAGCGTTCCGGACAGGGAATTCACCCCTCCACTTT. V gene TRBV6-1 combines with J gene TRBJ1-6; 8 bases line up with TRBD1. CDR1 and CDR2 from the germline V gene are MNHNS and SASEGT. With 0 bases clipped from V and 7 bases from J, the junction kept 5 bases outside the gene matches. This CDR3 is built from 16 residues.

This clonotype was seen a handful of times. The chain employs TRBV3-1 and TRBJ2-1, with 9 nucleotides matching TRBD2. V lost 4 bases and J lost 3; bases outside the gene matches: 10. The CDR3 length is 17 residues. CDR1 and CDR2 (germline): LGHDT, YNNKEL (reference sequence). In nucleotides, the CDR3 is TGTGCCAGCAGCCCCTACGGCCTAGCGGGATTCTACAATGAGCAGTTCTTC. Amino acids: CASSPYGLAGFYNEQFF.

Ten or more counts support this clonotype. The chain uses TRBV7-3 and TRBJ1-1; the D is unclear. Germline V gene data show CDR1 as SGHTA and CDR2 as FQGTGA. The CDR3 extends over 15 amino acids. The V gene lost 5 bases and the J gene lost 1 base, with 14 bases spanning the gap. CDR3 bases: TGTGCCAGCAGCCGGTCCTCTACCGAGAACACTGAAGCTTTCTTT. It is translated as CASSRSSTENTEAFF.

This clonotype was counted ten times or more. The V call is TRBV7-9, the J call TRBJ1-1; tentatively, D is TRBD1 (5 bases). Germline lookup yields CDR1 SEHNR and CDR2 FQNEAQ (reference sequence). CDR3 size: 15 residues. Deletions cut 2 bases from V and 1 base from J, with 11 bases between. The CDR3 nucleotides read TGTGCCAGCAGCTTACTAGCCGGGGCGAACACTGAAGCTTTCTTT. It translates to CASSLLAGANTEAFF.

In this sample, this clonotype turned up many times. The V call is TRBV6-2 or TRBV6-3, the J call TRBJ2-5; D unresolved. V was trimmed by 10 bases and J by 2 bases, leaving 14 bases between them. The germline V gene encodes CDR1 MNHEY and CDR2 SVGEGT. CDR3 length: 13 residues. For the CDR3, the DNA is TGTGCCACCGAACTTTCTGTTCAAGAGACCCAGTACTTC. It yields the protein CATELSVQETQYF.

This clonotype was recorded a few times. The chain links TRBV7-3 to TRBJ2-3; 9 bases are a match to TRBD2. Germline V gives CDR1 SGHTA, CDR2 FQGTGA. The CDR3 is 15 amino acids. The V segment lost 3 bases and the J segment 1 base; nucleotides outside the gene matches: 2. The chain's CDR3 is CASSFRLAGTDTQYF. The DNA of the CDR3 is TGTGCCAGCAGCTTCCGACTAGCGGGCACAGATACGCAGTATTTT.